This TCR beta chain is from a study of OX40 agonist ivuxolimab in advanced cancers. Study-level background: Prior therapy, whether anti-PD-1, anti-PD-L1 or anti-CTLA-4, was allowed, and about 40% had some. Partial responses were seen in three patients, one with hepatocellular carcinoma and two with cutaneous melanoma.

Study-wide results and caveats: More expanded clones were seen, on average, in CD8+ T cells than in CD4+.

The assay was immunoSEQ multiplex PCR, and TCRdb's table has in-frame clones only and misses some. In the table there are nearly 55,000 clones, approximately 84% of which are singletons. This clone was counted a few times. The antigen is not known. The V end was cut by 4 bases, the J end by 1 base, with 22 bases between. CDR3 size: 18 residues. Germline V CDR1 and CDR2: ENHRY, SYGVKD. The source material was CD4+ or CD8+ T cells sorted from blood, sampled in a trial of the OX40 agonist ivuxolimab. This chain connects TRBV10-3 to TRBJ1-1, with D perhaps TRBD1 (5 bases). The clonotype comes from an adult with an advanced solid tumor such as melanoma, head and neck, liver or kidney cancer. The CDR3 bases are TGTGCCATCAGTGTGGGGCGGCAGGGCTTAATCCCGAACACTGAAGCTTTCTTT. Protein product: CAISVGRQGLIPNTEAFF.